This TCR beta chain was found in a study of blood T cell repertoires in COVID-19. Study background: The study drew acute and convalescent COVID-19 samples from the United States, Italy and Spain. From T cells, B-cell-depleted T cells, or PBMCs came the material, which was cDNA or gDNA.

Sequencing was performed with immunoSEQ multiplex PCR; in TCRdb, only in-frame clones are kept and a portion is missing. The sample yields 260,000 or so clones, roughly 88% seen once. Trimming pared 4 bases from V and 3 bases from J, leaving 8 bases between. In germline, CDR1 is SGHRS, CDR2 YFSETQ. The CDR3 loop spans 13 amino acids. Sequenced: peripheral blood. The sequence was collected from a human donor in a cohort sampled during active COVID-19. J is TRBJ1-5 and V is TRBV5-1; no clear D. DNA for the CDR3: TGCGCCAGCAGCGTCTCGTACAATCAGCCCCAGCATTTT. This translates into CASSVSYNQPQHF.